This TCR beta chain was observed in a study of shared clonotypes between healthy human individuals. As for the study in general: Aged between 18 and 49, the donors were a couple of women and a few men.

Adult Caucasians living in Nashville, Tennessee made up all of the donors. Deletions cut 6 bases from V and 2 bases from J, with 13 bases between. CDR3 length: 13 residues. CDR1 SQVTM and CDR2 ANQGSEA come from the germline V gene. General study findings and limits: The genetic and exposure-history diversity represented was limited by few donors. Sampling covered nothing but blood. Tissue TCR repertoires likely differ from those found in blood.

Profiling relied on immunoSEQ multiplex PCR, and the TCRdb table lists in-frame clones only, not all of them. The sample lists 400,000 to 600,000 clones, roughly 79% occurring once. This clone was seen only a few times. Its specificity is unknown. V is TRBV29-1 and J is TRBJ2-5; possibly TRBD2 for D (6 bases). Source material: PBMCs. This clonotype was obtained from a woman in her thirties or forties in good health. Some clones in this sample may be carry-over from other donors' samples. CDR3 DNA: TGCAGCGTGCCCGGGACTCCTCAAGAGACCCAGTACTTC. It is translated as CSVPGTPQETQYF.